The 5 T cell receptor beta chains below all came from one sample that was sequenced in a study of blood T cells in healthy people across ages. A second about 7 to 12 cycle PCR used barcoded and J-beta primers. A single record per CDR3 protein comes from TCRdb applying MiXCR to the 5' RACE reads. This table holds some 920,000 distinct CDR3 sequences, 51% found once. The sample comprised blood. The source is a woman aged 55-70 years in good health.

V and J are TRBV6-1 and TRBJ1-6; D might be TRBD1 (5 bases). Per the germline V gene, CDR1 is MNHNS and CDR2 is SASEGT. Trimming removed 3 bases from V and 9 bases from J, with 15 bases in between. The CDR3 covers 15 residues. CDR3 nucleotide sequence: TGTGCCAGCAGTGATAGCGCAGGGTACACTTCACCCCTCCACTTT. Translating gives CASSDSAGYTSPLHF.

This clonotype came up a few times. The genes are TRBV25-1 and TRBJ2-7; D is perhaps TRBD1 (6 bases). V was cut by 8 bases and J by 2 bases, with 16 bases left in between. The CDR3 is 14 residues long. Germline-derived CDR1 and CDR2 are MGHDK and SYGVNS. The CDR3, as DNA: TGTGCCAGCGCCGGGACACCTGGCCCCTACGAGCAGTACTTC. Translated: CASAGTPGPYEQYF.

This clonotype was observed a few times. This chain links TRBV6-1 with TRBJ1-4, with a possible D match to TRBD1 (6 bases). V was pared by 8 bases and J by 0 bases, with 16 bases between. CDR3 size: 16 residues. Germline V gene sequence: CDR1 MNHNS, CDR2 SASEGT. CDR3 in DNA: TGTGCCAGCGGTGTCAGGGGCTTTGCAACTAATGAAAAACTGTTTTTT. Its translation: CASGVRGFATNEKLFF.

This clonotype came up many times. The J gene is TRBJ2-7, the V gene TRBV7-9; 12 positions agree with TRBD2. The J segment lost 3 bases and the V segment lost 0 bases, leaving 0 bases of the junction unmatched. CDR1 is SEHNR, CDR2 FQNEAQ, per germline (reference sequence). The CDR3 is 15 amino acids. Written as DNA, the CDR3 is TGTGCCAGCAGCTTAGCGGGACTAGCGGGCTACGAGCAGTACTTC. Translating gives CASSLAGLAGYEQYF.

This chain joins TRBV10-3 and TRBJ2-4; a weak D match, TRBD1 (7 bases). CDR3 length: 12 amino acids. Germline CDR1 is ENHRY and CDR2 is SYGVKD. Between the trimmed V and J ends, which lost 8 bases and 13 bases, there was a span of 18 bases. CDR3 sequence reads: CAIWDSSGEQYF. The CDR3 bases are TGTGCCATCTGGGACAGCTCGGGGGAGCAGTACTTC.